The T cell receptor (beta chain) under discussion was sequenced for a study of blood T cell repertoires in COVID-19. At the level of the study: Nucleic acid was either cDNA or gDNA, and it came from T cells, B-cell-depleted T cells, or PBMCs.

The ends were cut back, 1 base at V and 0 bases at J, with 14 bases in the middle. CDR1 is SGHDT and CDR2 is YYEEEE in the germline V gene. CDR3 length: 17 amino acids. As originally analysed: By means of reference gene primer amplification, nucleated cell counts were estimated. Method: immunoSEQ multiplex PCR; TCRdb's copy keeps in-frame clones and lacks some. The DNA gave D and trimming, while V, J and clone size come from that table. The data show approximately 250,000 clones, around 88% seen once. This TCR derives from a woman aged 40 to 50 with acute COVID-19. The rearrangement joins TRBV5-6 to TRBJ1-5; possible D gene TRBD1, 5 bases. Sequencing was performed on PBMCs or T cells enriched from blood (not recorded which). CDR3 sequence: CASSLLSGPNSNQPQHF. For the CDR3, the DNA is TGTGCCAGCAGCTTGCTTTCAGGGCCCAATAGCAATCAGCCCCAGCATTTT.